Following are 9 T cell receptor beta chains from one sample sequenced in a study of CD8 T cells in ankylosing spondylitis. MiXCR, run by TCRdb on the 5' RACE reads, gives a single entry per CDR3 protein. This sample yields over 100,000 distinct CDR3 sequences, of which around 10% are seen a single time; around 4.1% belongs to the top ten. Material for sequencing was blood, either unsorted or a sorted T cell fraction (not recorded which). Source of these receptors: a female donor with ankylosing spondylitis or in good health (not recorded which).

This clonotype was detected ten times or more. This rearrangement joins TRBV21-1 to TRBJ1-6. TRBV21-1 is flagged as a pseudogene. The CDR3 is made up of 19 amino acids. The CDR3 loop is CASSKEDAIPSLCNSPLHF. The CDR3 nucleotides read TGTGCCAGCAGCAAGGAGGACGCCATCCCATCTCTTTGCAATTCACCCCTCCACTTT.

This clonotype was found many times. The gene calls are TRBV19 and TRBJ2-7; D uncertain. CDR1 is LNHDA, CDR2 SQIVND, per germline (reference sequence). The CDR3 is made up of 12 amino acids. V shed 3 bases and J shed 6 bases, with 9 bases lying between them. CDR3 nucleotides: TGTGCCAGTAGTATTCCAGCCGGCGAGCAGTACTTC. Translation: CASSIPAGEQYF. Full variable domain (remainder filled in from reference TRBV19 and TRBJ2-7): DGGITQSPKYLFRKEGQNVTLSCEQNLNHDAMYWYRQDPGQGLRLIYYSQIVNDFQKGDIAEGYSVSREKKESFPLTVTSAQKNPTAFYLCASSIPAGEQYFGPGTRLTVT.

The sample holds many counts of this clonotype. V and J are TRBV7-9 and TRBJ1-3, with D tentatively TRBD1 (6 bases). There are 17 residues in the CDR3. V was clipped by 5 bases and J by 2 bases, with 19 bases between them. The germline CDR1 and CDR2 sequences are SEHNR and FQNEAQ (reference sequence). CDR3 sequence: CASSLGQTIIPGNTIYF. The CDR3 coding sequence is TGTGCCAGCAGCCTCGGACAGACCATCATACCTGGAAACACCATATATTTT.

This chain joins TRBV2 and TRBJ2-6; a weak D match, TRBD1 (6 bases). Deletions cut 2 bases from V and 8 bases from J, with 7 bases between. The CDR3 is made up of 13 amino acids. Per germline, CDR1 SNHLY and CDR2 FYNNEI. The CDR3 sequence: CASSEQGTNVLTF. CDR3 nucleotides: TGTGCCAGCAGTGAACAGGGGACCAACGTCCTGACTTTC.

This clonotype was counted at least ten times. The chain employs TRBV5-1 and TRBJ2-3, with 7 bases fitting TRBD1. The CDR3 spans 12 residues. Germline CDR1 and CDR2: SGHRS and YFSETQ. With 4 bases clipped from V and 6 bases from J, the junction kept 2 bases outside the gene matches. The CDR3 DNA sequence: TGCGCCAGCAGCCAGGGACAGGATACGCAGTATTTT. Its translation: CASSQGQDTQYF.

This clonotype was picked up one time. The CDR3 spells CASSSTRIYGYTF. DNA of the CDR3: TGTGCCAGCAGTTCGACACGGATCTATGGCTACACCTTC. V is TRBV6-5 and J is TRBJ1-2; no reliable D call. Germline V gene sequence: CDR1 MNHEY, CDR2 SVGAGI. CDR3 length equals 13 residues. V lost 4 bases and J lost 4, with 10 bases in between.

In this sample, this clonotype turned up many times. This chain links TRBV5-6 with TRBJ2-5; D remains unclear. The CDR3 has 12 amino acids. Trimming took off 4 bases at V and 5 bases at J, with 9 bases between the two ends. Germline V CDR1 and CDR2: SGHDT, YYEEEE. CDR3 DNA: TGTGCCAGCAGCGACGTTAAGGAGACCCAGTACTTC. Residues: CASSDVKETQYF.

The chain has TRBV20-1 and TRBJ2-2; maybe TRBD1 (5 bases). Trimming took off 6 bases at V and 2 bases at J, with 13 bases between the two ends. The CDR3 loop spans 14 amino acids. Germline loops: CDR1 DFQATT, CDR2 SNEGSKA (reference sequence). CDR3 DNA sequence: TGCAGTGCGAAGGACAAGCCTAACACCGGGGAGCTGTTTTTT. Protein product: CSAKDKPNTGELFF.

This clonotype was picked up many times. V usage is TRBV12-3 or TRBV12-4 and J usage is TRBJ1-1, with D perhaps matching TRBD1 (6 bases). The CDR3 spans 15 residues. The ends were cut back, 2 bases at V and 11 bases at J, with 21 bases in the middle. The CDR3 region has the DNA TGTGCCAGCAGTTTACGAGGCAGGGGCGAACTCGGGGCTTTCTTT. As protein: CASSLRGRGELGAFF.